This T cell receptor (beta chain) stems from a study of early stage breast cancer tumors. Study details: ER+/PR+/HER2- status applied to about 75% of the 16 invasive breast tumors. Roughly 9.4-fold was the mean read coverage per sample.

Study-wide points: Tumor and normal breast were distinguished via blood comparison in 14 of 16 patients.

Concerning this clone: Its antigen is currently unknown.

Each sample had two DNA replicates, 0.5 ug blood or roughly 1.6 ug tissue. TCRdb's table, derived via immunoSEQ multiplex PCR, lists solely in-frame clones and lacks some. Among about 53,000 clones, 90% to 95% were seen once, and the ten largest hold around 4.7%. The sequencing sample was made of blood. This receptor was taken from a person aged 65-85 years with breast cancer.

The CDR3: CASSHRQSVQDGYTF. CDR3 sequence (DNA): TGTGCCAGCAGCCACAGACAGTCCGTTCAGGATGGCTACACCTTC. The chain has TRBV6-5 and TRBJ1-2, with TRBD1 as a possible D gene (5 bases). Per the germline V gene, CDR1 is MNHEY and CDR2 is SVGAGI. Trimming removed 6 bases from V and 6 bases from J, with 20 bases in between. The CDR3 is 15 amino acids.